A single sample is the source of the 24 T cell receptor beta chains below, sequenced in a study of T cell changes during pregnancy in multiple sclerosis. The repertoire was sequenced with immunoSEQ multiplex PCR; TCRdb's copy has only in-frame clones and lacks some. This repertoire shows tens of thousands of clones, roughly nine tenths found once; its top ten account for about 0.73%. Sequenced material: CD4+ T cells from peripheral blood mononuclear cells, taken before pregnancy. The receptors were gathered from a female donor with multiple sclerosis, enrolled in a pregnancy study.

The chain carries TRBV5-1 and TRBJ2-7; TRBD2 aligns across 8 bases. V gave up 0 bases and J gave up 2 bases; unmatched junction bases: 4. The CDR3 length is 15 residues. Germline CDR1 reads SGHRS; CDR2 reads YFSETQ. For the CDR3, the DNA is TGCGCCAGCAGCTTGGCGGGGGGGGACGCCTACGAGCAGTACTTC. Translating gives CASSLAGGDAYEQYF.

CDR3 sequence reads: CASSLIGQGSYSPLHF. CDR3 bases: TGTGCCAGCAGCTTGATCGGACAGGGTTCGTATTCACCCCTCCACTTT. The V call is TRBV5-6, the J call TRBJ1-6, with 8 bases matching TRBD1. This CDR3 has 16 residues. The V gene's germline CDR1 is SGHDT and CDR2 YYEEEE. Trimming cost V 1 base and J 8 bases; bases outside gene matches: 8.

V is TRBV9 and J is TRBJ1-2, with 8 bases that match TRBD1. This CDR3 spans 14 amino acids. Germline values: CDR1 SGDLS, CDR2 YYNGEE. V was pared by 2 bases and J by 7 bases, with 7 bases of the junction left unmatched. This CDR3 reads CASSVMDREGGYTF. Here the CDR3 DNA reads TGTGCCAGCAGCGTTATGGACAGGGAGGGTGGCTACACCTTC. Supplemented by reference TRBV9 and TRBJ1-2, the full variable domain reads DSGVTQTPKHLITATGQRVTLRCSPRSGDLSVYWYQQSLDQGLQFLIQYYNGEERAKGNILERFSAQQFPDLHSELNLSSLELGDSALYFCASSVMDREGGYTFGSGTRLTVV.

The V gene is TRBV7-2, the J gene TRBJ1-5; a possible D gene is TRBD1 (5 bases). This CDR3 comprises 15 residues. CDR1 SGHTA and CDR2 FQGNSA come from the germline V gene. V was clipped by 5 bases and J by 0 bases, with 11 bases between them. CDR3 sequence reads: CASSPTAYSNQPQHF. DNA for the CDR3: TGTGCCAGCAGCCCGACAGCGTATAGCAATCAGCCCCAGCATTTT.

The V call is TRBV4-2, the J call TRBJ2-7, with 10 bases lining up with TRBD2. The CDR3 length is 17 residues. Germline V gives CDR1 LGHNA, CDR2 YNFKEQ. V lost 1 base to trimming and J lost 7 bases; unmatched junction nucleotides: 13. The CDR3 DNA sequence: TGTGCCAGCAGCCAAGGGTCCGCAAGCGGGGGGGCCGAAGAGCAGTACTTC. This encodes CASSQGSASGGAEEQYF.

V is TRBV6-5 and J is TRBJ1-1; D remains ambiguous. V was clipped by 4 bases and J by 0 bases, with 12 bases between them. Germline V gene data show CDR1 as MNHEY and CDR2 as SVGAGI. The CDR3 length is 15 residues. The CDR3 loop is CASSSTWEMNTEAFF. DNA for the CDR3: TGTGCCAGCAGTTCCACGTGGGAGATGAACACTGAAGCTTTCTTT.

V is TRBV27 and J is TRBJ1-6, with TRBD1 matching 9 bases. The CDR3 has 16 residues. V lost 5 bases to trimming and J lost 6 bases; unmatched junction nucleotides: 8. Germline V gene lookup returns CDR1 MNHEY and CDR2 SMNVEV (reference sequence). CDR3 residues: CASSAQGAMINSPLHF. In DNA form, the CDR3 reads TGTGCCAGCAGTGCACAGGGGGCGATGATTAATTCACCCCTCCACTTT.

The chain employs TRBV7-2 and TRBJ1-1; 7 bases align to TRBD1. V lost 5 bases to trimming and J lost 3 bases; unmatched junction nucleotides: 9. Germline assignment: CDR1 SGHTA and CDR2 FQGNSA. There are 15 residues in the CDR3. The CDR3 sequence: CASSPRGQTHTEAFF. The CDR3, as DNA: TGTGCCAGCAGCCCGCGGGGACAGACCCACACTGAAGCTTTCTTT.

The chain combines TRBV10-1 with TRBJ1-2; possible D gene TRBD1, 5 bases. Trimming took 3 bases from V and 6 from J, leaving 11 bases between them. CDR1 WNHNN and CDR2 SYGVQD come from the germline V gene (reference sequence). The CDR3 is made up of 13 amino acids. CDR3 DNA sequence: TGCGCCAGCAGTGACGGGGCGGGAGATGGCTACACCTTC. This gives the protein CASSDGAGDGYTF.

The sample holds one count of this clone. This rearrangement joins TRBV6-4 to TRBJ2-2; TRBD1 matches 7 bases. The CDR3 is 16 amino acids. Trimming at V came to 0 bases and at J to 7 bases, leaving 8 bases not matched to a gene. Looked up from germline, CDR1 is MRHNA and CDR2 is SNTAGT. This CDR3 reads CASSDSPGTDVGELFF. The CDR3 DNA is TGTGCCAGCAGTGACTCGCCCGGGACAGATGTCGGGGAGCTGTTTTTT.

This clone has a handful of counts. The chain uses TRBV27 and TRBJ1-2; D is undetermined. Germline CDR1 and CDR2: MNHEY and SMNVEV (reference sequence). The CDR3 sequence is 15 residues long. V was shortened by 0 bases and J by 4 bases, with 12 bases between the two germline ends. The CDR3 DNA reads TGTGCCAGCAGTTTATCATTTCTACAGCCCTATGGCTACACCTTC. Residues: CASSLSFLQPYGYTF.

This rearrangement joins TRBV2 to TRBJ1-2; weak D call: TRBD1 (5 bases). Trimming cost V 6 bases and J 4 bases, with 15 bases left between them. This CDR3 contains 14 residues. Germline loops: CDR1 SNHLY, CDR2 FYNNEI. The CDR3: CASRFGGNGYGYTF. CDR3 in DNA: TGTGCCAGCAGGTTTGGGGGGAATGGCTATGGCTACACCTTC.

The genes are TRBV10-2 and TRBJ2-7; D perhaps matches TRBD2 (6 bases). The CDR3 contains 13 residues. CDR1 WSHSY and CDR2 SAAADI come from the germline V gene. The V gene lost 6 bases and the J gene lost 4 bases, with 13 bases spanning the gap. CDR3 in DNA: TGCGCCAGCAGGGCGGGGAGACCATACGAGCAGTACTTC. Translating gives CASRAGRPYEQYF.

The chain recombines TRBV6-1 with TRBJ2-7; 16 bases align to TRBD2. The V gene end was trimmed by 4 bases and the J gene end by 0 bases; junction bases not matched to a gene: 6. The CDR3 covers 18 residues. The germline V gene has CDR1 MNHNS and CDR2 SASEGT. CDR3 DNA sequence: TGTGCCAGCAGTGCGTGGGGGACTAGCGGGGGGGCCTCCTACGAGCAGTACTTC. Its translation: CASSAWGTSGGASYEQYF.

The chain recombines TRBV18 with TRBJ1-3, with D unresolved. The CDR3 is 16 amino acids. The V end was cut by 6 bases, the J end by 0 bases, with 15 bases between. The germline V gene has CDR1 KGHSH and CDR2 LQKENI. This CDR3 is CASSLDTGGSGNTIYF. DNA for the CDR3: TGTGCCAGCTCTCTCGACACGGGAGGCTCTGGAAACACCATATATTTT.

The chain's CDR3 is CASQDRGGYTF. CDR3 DNA sequence: TGTGCCTCTCAAGACAGGGGGGGCTACACCTTC. The V and J genes are TRBV28 and TRBJ1-2; 9 bases agree with TRBD1. Germline assignment: CDR1 MDHEN and CDR2 SYDVKM. J was trimmed by 8 bases and V by 11 bases; bases with no gene match: 6. The CDR3 spans 11 residues.

J is TRBJ2-2 and V is TRBV27; possible D gene TRBD1, 5 bases. The CDR3 runs 16 residues. Germline CDR1 and CDR2: MNHEY and SMNVEV (reference sequence). Trimming removed 0 bases at V and 0 bases at J, with 8 bases between. CDR3 sequence: CASSLSRQTNTGELFF. In DNA form, the CDR3 reads TGTGCCAGCAGTTTATCGAGACAGACGAACACCGGGGAGCTGTTTTTT.

The genes are TRBV7-6 and TRBJ1-2; D not resolved. The CDR3 sequence is 15 residues long. With 1 base removed from V and 1 base from J, the gap between germline ends came to 10 bases. Germline loops: CDR1 SGHVS, CDR2 FNYEAQ. CDR3 sequence reads: CASSLGAGHNYGYTF. In DNA, the CDR3 is TGTGCCAGCAGCTTAGGCGCGGGTCATAACTATGGCTACACCTTC.

This clone appeared a few times. This chain uses TRBV6-6 with TRBJ1-6; D is possibly TRBD1 (5 bases). CDR3 length: 14 amino acids. The germline CDR1 and CDR2 sequences are MNHNY and SVGAGI (reference sequence). V was shortened by 6 bases and J by 6 bases, with 12 bases between the two germline ends. CDR3 coding DNA: TGTGCCAGCAGCCCTCGGCAGGGTAATTCACCCCTCCACTTT. Its translation: CASSPRQGNSPLHF.

The chain joins TRBV12-5 to TRBJ1-1, with 8 bases identical to TRBD1. CDR3 length equals 18 residues. J was trimmed by 4 bases and V by 1 base; bases with no gene match: 14. Germline V gene lookup returns CDR1 LGHNT and CDR2 FRNRAP. The CDR3 nucleotides are TGTGCTAGTGGTTTGGACTTAGGGCAGGGGGCAAAAGGCACTGAAGCTTTCTTT. Translating gives CASGLDLGQGAKGTEAFF.

The V and J genes are TRBV4-2 and TRBJ2-1; maybe TRBD2 (5 bases). Germline V gives CDR1 LGHNA, CDR2 YNFKEQ. V was pared by 7 bases and J by 6 bases, with 16 bases between. This CDR3 contains 14 residues. CDR3 residues: CASTLSGLANEQFF. Written as DNA, the CDR3 is TGTGCCAGCACCCTGAGTGGACTCGCCAATGAGCAGTTCTTC.

The V gene is TRBV5-6, the J gene TRBJ1-1; a weak D match, TRBD1 (5 bases). Germline CDR1 SGHDT, CDR2 YYEEEE. CDR3 length equals 16 residues. V dropped 1 base and J dropped 8 bases, with 21 bases sitting between them. The CDR3 loop is CASSLYRPLGQKEAFF. The CDR3 bases are TGTGCCAGCAGCTTGTACAGGCCTCTGGGTCAAAAGGAAGCTTTCTTT.

This sequence joins TRBV27 and TRBJ2-3; D remains ambiguous. V was clipped by 4 bases and J by 7 bases, with 6 bases between them. CDR1 and CDR2 (germline): MNHEY, SMNVEV (reference sequence). This CDR3 spans 11 amino acids. Here the CDR3 DNA reads TGTGCCAGCAGTTGGGCGAATACGCAGTATTTT. Translation: CASSWANTQYF.

CDR3 in amino acids: CASSIMTGKTEAFF. CDR3 DNA: TGTGCCAGTAGTATTATGACAGGGAAGACTGAAGCTTTCTTT. V and J are TRBV19 and TRBJ1-1, with 7 bases that match TRBD1. The germline CDR1 and CDR2 sequences are LNHDA and SQIVND (reference sequence). With V trimmed by 3 bases and J by 5 bases, 6 bases remained unmatched. There are 14 residues in the CDR3. Looking up the rest from reference TRBV19 and TRBJ1-1 gives the full variable domain: DGGITQSPKYLFRKEGQNVTLSCEQNLNHDAMYWYRQDPGQGLRLIYYSQIVNDFQKGDIAEGYSVSREKKESFPLTVTSAQKNPTAFYLCASSIMTGKTEAFFGQGTRLTVV.